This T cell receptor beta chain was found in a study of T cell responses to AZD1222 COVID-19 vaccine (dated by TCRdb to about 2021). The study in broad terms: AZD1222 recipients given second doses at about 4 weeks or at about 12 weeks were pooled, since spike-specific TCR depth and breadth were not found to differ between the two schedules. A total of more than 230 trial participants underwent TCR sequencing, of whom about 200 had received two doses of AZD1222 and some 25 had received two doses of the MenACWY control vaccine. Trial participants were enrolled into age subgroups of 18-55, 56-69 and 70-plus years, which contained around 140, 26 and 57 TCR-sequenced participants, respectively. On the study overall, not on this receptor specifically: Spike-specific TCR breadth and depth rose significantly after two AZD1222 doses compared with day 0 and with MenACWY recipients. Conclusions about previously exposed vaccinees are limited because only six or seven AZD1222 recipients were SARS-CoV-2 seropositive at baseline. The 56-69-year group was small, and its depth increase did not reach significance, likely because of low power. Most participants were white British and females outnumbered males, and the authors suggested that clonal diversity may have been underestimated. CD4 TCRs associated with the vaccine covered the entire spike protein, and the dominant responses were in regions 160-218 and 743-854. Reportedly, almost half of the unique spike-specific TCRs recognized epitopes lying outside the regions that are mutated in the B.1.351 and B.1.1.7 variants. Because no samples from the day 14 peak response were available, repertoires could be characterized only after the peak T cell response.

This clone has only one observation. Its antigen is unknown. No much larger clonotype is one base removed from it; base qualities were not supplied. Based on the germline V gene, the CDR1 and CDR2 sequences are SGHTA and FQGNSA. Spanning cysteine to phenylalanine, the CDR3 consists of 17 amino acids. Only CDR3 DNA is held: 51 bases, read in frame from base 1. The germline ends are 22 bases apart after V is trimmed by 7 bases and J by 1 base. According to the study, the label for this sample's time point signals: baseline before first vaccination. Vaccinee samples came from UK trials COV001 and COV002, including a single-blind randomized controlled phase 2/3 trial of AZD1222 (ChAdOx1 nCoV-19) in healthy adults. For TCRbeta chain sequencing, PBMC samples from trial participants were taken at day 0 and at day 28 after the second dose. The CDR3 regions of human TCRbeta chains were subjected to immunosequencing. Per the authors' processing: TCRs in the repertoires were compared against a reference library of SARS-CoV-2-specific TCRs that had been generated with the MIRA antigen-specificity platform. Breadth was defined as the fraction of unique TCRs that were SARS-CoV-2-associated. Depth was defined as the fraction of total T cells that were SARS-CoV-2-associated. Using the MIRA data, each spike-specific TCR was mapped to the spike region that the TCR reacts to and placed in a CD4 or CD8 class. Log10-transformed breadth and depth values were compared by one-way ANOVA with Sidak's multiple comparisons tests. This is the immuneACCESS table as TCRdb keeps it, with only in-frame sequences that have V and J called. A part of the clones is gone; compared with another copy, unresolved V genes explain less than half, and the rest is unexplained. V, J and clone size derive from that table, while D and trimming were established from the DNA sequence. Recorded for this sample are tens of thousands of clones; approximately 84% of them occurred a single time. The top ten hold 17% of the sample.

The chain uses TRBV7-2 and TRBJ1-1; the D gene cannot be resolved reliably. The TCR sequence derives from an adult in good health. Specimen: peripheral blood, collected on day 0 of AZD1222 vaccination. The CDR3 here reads CASTQSDAWPQNTEAFF. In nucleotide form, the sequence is TGTGCCAGCACCCAAAGCGACGCCTGGCCACAGAACACTGAAGCTTTCTTT.